This T cell receptor beta chain was sequenced in a study of blood T cells in healthy people across ages. Study in general: Template switching captured about one barcoded beta molecule per two T cells.

For the second PCR, which ran for 7 to 11 cycles, a sample-barcoded 5' primer and a J-beta primer mix were used. TCRdb ran MiXCR on the 5' RACE reads and lists one entry per CDR3 protein. The sample lists some 1.5 million distinct CDR3 sequences, approximately 30% occurring once. Every sample yielded at least 6 million isolated PBMCs. The CDR3 contains 14 residues. Trimming shortened V by 1 base and J by 5 bases, and 10 bases separated the two germline ends. CDR1 is SGHVS, CDR2 FQNEAQ, per germline. Sequencing was done on a sample of blood. This receptor was obtained from a woman aged 25 to 39 in good health. The chain combines TRBV7-8 with TRBJ2-3; D remains unclear. Written as DNA, the CDR3 is TGTGCCAGCAGCTTAGTTCAACCGGAAGATACGCAGTATTTT. Its protein is CASSLVQPEDTQYF. The full variable domain, rest sourced from reference TRBV7-8 and TRBJ2-3, is GAGVSQSPRYKVAKRGQDVALRCDPISGHVSLFWYQQALGQGPEFLTYFQNEAQLDKSGLPSDRFFAERPEGSVSTLKIQRTQQEDSAVYLCASSLVQPEDTQYFGPGTRLTVL.